These 18 T cell receptor beta chains share one sample of origin, sequenced in a study of blood T cell repertoires in COVID-19. Measured with immunoSEQ multiplex PCR; TCRdb has only the in-frame clones, and not every one. In the table there are approximately 210,000 clones, roughly 87% of which are singletons. Sequencing was carried out using PBMCs or T cells enriched from blood (not recorded which). Receptor source: a woman under 40 who had recovered from COVID-19.

The chain links TRBV9 to TRBJ2-7; possible D gene TRBD2, 7 bases. There are 13 residues in the CDR3. V lost 7 bases and J 0 bases, leaving 11 bases between the germline ends. The germline gives CDR1 SGDLS, CDR2 YYNGEE. DNA of the CDR3: TGTGCCAGCTCCCGGGGGGCCTCCTACGAGCAGTACTTC. Its translation: CASSRGASYEQYF.

V and J are TRBV5-4 and TRBJ2-1; TRBD2 agrees at 13 bases. The CDR3 covers 17 residues. From germline, CDR1 is SGHNT and CDR2 YYREEE (reference sequence). V trimming: 4 bases; J trimming: 1 base; junction bases outside the gene matches: 5. CDR3 DNA: TGTGCCAGCAGCCAGGGACTAGCGGGGATTTCCTACAATGAGCAGTTCTTC. It codes for CASSQGLAGISYNEQFF.

This clone occurred once. The gene calls are TRBV2 and TRBJ1-6, with no clear D. This CDR3 is built from 16 residues. Trimming cost V 4 bases and J 4 bases, with 14 bases left between them. Germline V lookup: CDR1 SNHLY, CDR2 FYNNEI. The CDR3 here is CASSVSWPGYNSPLHF. In DNA form, the CDR3 reads TGTGCCAGCAGTGTCTCTTGGCCAGGATATAATTCACCCCTCCACTTT.

The genes are TRBV5-1 and TRBJ1-3; D is unresolved. CDR1 and CDR2 from the germline V gene are SGHRS and YFSETQ. Trimming removed 2 bases at V and 1 base at J, with 10 bases between. This CDR3 is 15 amino acids long. The CDR3 loop reads CASSFAAESGNTIYF. CDR3 sequence (DNA): TGCGCCAGCAGCTTTGCCGCAGAATCTGGAAACACCATATATTTT.

The J gene is TRBJ2-3, the V gene TRBV2; TRBD2 aligns across 10 bases. This CDR3 region has 14 residues. CDR1 and CDR2 from the germline V gene are SNHLY and FYNNEI. The ends lost 8 bases at V and 7 bases at J; junction bases unmatched: 9. The CDR3 sequence is CASFAGTSAYTQYF. Here the CDR3 DNA reads TGTGCCAGCTTCGCCGGGACTAGCGCTTATACGCAGTATTTT.

This chain connects TRBV19 to TRBJ1-5, with a tentative D call TRBD1 (5 bases). CDR1 and CDR2 from the germline V gene are LNHDA and SQIVND (reference sequence). Trimming left V 2 bases short and J 7 bases short, with 9 bases between. There are 13 residues in the CDR3. The chain's CDR3 is CASSIQGEQPQHF. CDR3 coding DNA: TGTGCCAGTAGTATACAGGGTGAACAGCCCCAGCATTTT.

The chain employs TRBV30 and TRBJ1-2, with D hard to call. Germline CDR1 and CDR2: GTSNPN and SVGIG (reference sequence). There are 16 residues in the CDR3. V was cut by 1 base and J by 4 bases, with 19 bases left in between. CDR3 sequence reads: CAWSEALIRAGYGYTF. Here the CDR3 DNA reads TGTGCCTGGAGTGAAGCCCTTATTCGGGCGGGCTATGGCTACACCTTC.

This clone has only one observation. V is TRBV19 and J is TRBJ2-5, with 11 bases identical to TRBD2. Germline CDR1 reads LNHDA; CDR2 reads SQIVND (reference sequence). Losses at the gene ends were 6 bases for V and 3 bases for J; bases not matched to a gene: 9. This CDR3 region has 16 residues. In nucleotides, the CDR3 is TGTGCCAGTAGAAATTTAGCGGGGGGGCCCAAAGAGACCCAGTACTTC. It specifies CASRNLAGGPKETQYF.

The genes are TRBV7-2 and TRBJ2-5, with D unresolved. CDR1 SGHTA and CDR2 FQGNSA come from the germline V gene. Trimming pared 7 bases from V and 4 bases from J, leaving 16 bases between. The CDR3 is 14 amino acids. CDR3: CASTRSELRETQYF. CDR3 DNA: TGTGCCAGCACCCGATCCGAACTTAGAGAGACCCAGTACTTC.

This CDR3 is CASSQDRGYYEQYF. The DNA for the CDR3 is TGTGCCAGCAGCCAAGATCGGGGTTACTACGAGCAGTACTTC. The rearrangement links TRBV3-1 (or the pseudogene TRBV3-2) to TRBJ2-7; tentative D call: TRBD2 (5 bases). Between the trimmed V and J ends, which lost 0 bases and 3 bases, there was a span of 9 bases. The V gene's germline CDR1 is LGHDT and CDR2 YNNKEL (reference sequence). The CDR3 is 14 amino acids.

The gene calls are TRBV15 and TRBJ1-5; TRBD1 matches 8 bases. The CDR3 is 16 amino acids. V dropped 0 bases and J dropped 5; count of bases not matched to a gene: 6. Looked up from germline, CDR1 is LNHNV and CDR2 is YYDKDF (reference sequence). This CDR3 reads CATSRDFTGGDQPQHF. Here the CDR3 DNA reads TGTGCCACCAGCAGAGATTTTACAGGGGGAGATCAGCCCCAGCATTTT.

V usage is TRBV14 and J usage is TRBJ2-6; tentative D call: TRBD1 (5 bases). The CDR3 is made up of 16 amino acids. CDR1 and CDR2 (germline): SGHDN, FVKESK. Trimming removed 1 base at V and 0 bases at J, with 7 bases between. The CDR3 spells CASSQGGYSGANVLTF. CDR3 DNA sequence: TGTGCCAGCAGCCAAGGGGGCTACTCTGGGGCCAACGTCCTGACTTTC. Full variable domain (rest looked up from reference TRBV14 and TRBJ2-6): EAGVTQFPSHSVIEKGQTVTLRCDPISGHDNLYWYRRVMGKEIKFLLHFVKESKQDESGMPNNRFLAERTGGTYSTLKVQPAELEDSGVYFCASSQGGYSGANVLTFGAGSRLTVL.

The chain employs TRBV7-6 and TRBJ2-1; 10 bases map to TRBD1. V was pared by 5 bases and J by 2 bases, with 12 bases of the junction left unmatched. CDR1 is SGHVS and CDR2 is FNYEAQ in the germline V gene. The CDR3 sequence is 18 residues long. The CDR3 sequence is CASSLLGQTGGTYNEQFF. CDR3 DNA sequence: TGTGCCAGCAGCCTTTTAGGTCAGACAGGGGGCACCTACAATGAGCAGTTCTTC.

The chain combines TRBV12-5 with TRBJ1-5; 8 positions match TRBD1. The J segment lost 3 bases and the V segment lost 5 bases, leaving 6 bases of the junction unmatched. Germline lookup yields CDR1 LGHNT and CDR2 FRNRAP. The CDR3 has 15 residues. CDR3 protein: CASGKDRGVNQPQHF. For the CDR3, the DNA is TGTGCTAGTGGTAAAGACAGGGGAGTCAATCAGCCCCAGCATTTT.

This chain links TRBV4-3 with TRBJ2-3; possibly TRBD2 for D (6 bases). The CDR3 is made up of 14 amino acids. V gave up 5 bases and J gave up 1 base, with 10 bases separating them. In germline, CDR1 is LGHNA, CDR2 YSLEER. CDR3 nucleotides: TGCGCCAGCAGCACGGGGGTAGGCACAGATACGCAGTATTTT. This codes for CASSTGVGTDTQYF.

This sequence joins TRBV3-1 (or the pseudogene TRBV3-2) and TRBJ1-2, with 7 positions matching TRBD1. Germline V gene sequence: CDR1 LGHDT, CDR2 YNNKEL (reference sequence). This CDR3 contains 15 residues. V lost 4 bases, J lost 3 bases, and 8 bases stayed unmatched. CDR3 sequence: CASSRRQGRDYGYTF. DNA for the CDR3: TGTGCCAGCAGCCGCCGACAGGGCAGAGACTATGGCTACACCTTC.

V is TRBV18 and J is TRBJ1-6, with 10 bases identical to TRBD1. This CDR3 has 15 residues. Losses at the gene ends were 2 bases for V and 12 bases for J; bases not matched to a gene: 7. Per germline, CDR1 KGHSH and CDR2 LQKENI. CDR3 protein: CASSPGTGVSEPLHF. Written as DNA, the CDR3 is TGTGCCAGCTCACCAGGGACAGGGGTGTCTGAACCCCTCCACTTT.

The chain couples TRBV15 to TRBJ1-1; no clear D. Germline V gives CDR1 LNHNV, CDR2 YYDKDF (reference sequence). Trimming took off 3 bases at V and 2 bases at J, with 10 bases between the two ends. The CDR3 runs 14 residues. CDR3 in DNA: TGTGCCACCAGCAGGCCCCCGAGTAACACTGAAGCTTTCTTT. Translation gives CATSRPPSNTEAFF.